This is a list of T cell receptor beta chains from one sample in a study of blood T cell repertoires in COVID-19. Generated by immunoSEQ multiplex PCR, the TCRdb table keeps only in-frame clones and is missing some. Among fewer than 200,000 clones listed, more than 75% were seen once. Input material: peripheral blood. Source of these receptors: a man aged 50-60 years who had recovered from COVID-19. The CDR3 runs from the conserved cysteine through the conserved F or W. D genes are given only for firm matches. Size tells how often a clone was seen (once, few, many) or the class of an expanded clone, and some rows leave it out.

.	.	TRBV28	TRBJ1-5	TGTGCCAGCAGTTTATTAGTGGGGGCAGGAAATCAGCCCCAGCATTTT	CASSLLVGAGNQPQHF
TRBD1	.	TRBV7-7	TRBJ2-1	TGTGCCAGCAGCCCATTGGACAGGGGTTACAATGAGCAGTTCTTC	CASSPLDRGYNEQFF
.	.	TRBV7-3	TRBJ2-1	TGTGCCAGCAGCAGAGAAGGGGGGGTCTCCTACAATGAGCAGTTCTTC	CASSREGGVSYNEQFF
TRBD1	.	TRBV5-1	TRBJ2-1	TGCGCCAGCAGCTTGAGAGACAGGGATAATGAGCAGTTCTTC	CASSLRDRDNEQFF
TRBD1	once	TRBV30	TRBJ1-2	TGTGCCTGGAGTGTACGAGACAGGGGAGTAAAGGACTATGGCTACACCTTC	CAWSVRDRGVKDYGYTF
.	.	TRBV19	TRBJ1-5	TGTGCCAGTAGTGCACCCAGGGGTTACCAGCCCCAGCATTTT	CASSAPRGYQPQHF
TRBD1	once	TRBV9	TRBJ1-3	TGTGCCAGCAGCGTCGGAGGGGGCTACGTTGGAAACACCATATATTTT	CASSVGGGYVGNTIYF
.	.	TRBV2	TRBJ2-7	TGTGCCAGCAGTGGTCTCGGGACATCCGGCGAGCAGTACTTC	CASSGLGTSGEQYF
TRBD1	.	TRBV9	TRBJ1-6	TGTGCCAGCAGCGCGGCTCCTCAGACAGGGAATAATTCACCCCTCCACTTT	CASSAAPQTGNNSPLHF
TRBD1	.	TRBV6-5	TRBJ2-7	TGTGCCAGCAGTTACTCAAGGACAGGGGGTAACGAGCAGTACTTC	CASSYSRTGGNEQYF
.	.	TRBV4-3	TRBJ2-2	TGCGCCAGCAGCCAAGATGTCGGGAGCGGGCCTGGGGAGCTGTTTTTT	CASSQDVGSGPGELFF
TRBD1	.	TRBV18	TRBJ1-3	TGTGCCAGCTCACCAATTCGGACAGGGGTGGATGGAAACACCATATATTTT	CASSPIRTGVDGNTIYF
TRBD2	.	TRBV5-1	TRBJ2-5	TGCGCCAGCAGCAACAAGGGAAGTAGCGGGGTTGTAGAGACCCAGTACTTC	CASSNKGSSGVVETQYF
TRBD1	few	TRBV5-4	TRBJ1-6	TGTGCCAGCAGCGTGCGGGACAGTGGGCCTTCACCCCTCCACTTT	CASSVRDSGPSPLHF
.	.	TRBV18	TRBJ2-3	TGTGCCAGCTCACCCAATCCCAGTCCAGATACGCAGTATTTT	CASSPNPSPDTQYF
TRBD1	.	TRBV6-5	TRBJ1-5	TGTGCCAGCAGTTATGGACAGGGCAATCAGCCCCAGCATTTT	CASSYGQGNQPQHF
.	.	TRBV6-2/TRBV6-3	TRBJ1-5	TGTGCCAGCAGTTACTCGAACGCAGTCAATCAGCCCCAGCATTTT	CASSYSNAVNQPQHF
TRBD1	.	TRBV6-6	TRBJ1-1	TGTGCCAGCAGTCCCCGGGACAGGGGGGGCACTGAAGCTTTCTTT	CASSPRDRGGTEAFF
.	.	TRBV5-1	TRBJ2-5	TGCGCCAGCAGCTCTGAGGGGACATCGAACCAAGAGACCCAGTACTTC	CASSSEGTSNQETQYF
TRBD1	.	TRBV5-4	TRBJ2-7	TGTGCCAGCAGCTTGGCAACACACCGAGGGGGCCACTACGAGCAGTACTTC	CASSLATHRGGHYEQYF
TRBD1	once	TRBV28	TRBJ1-5	TGTGCCAGCAGTTTCCGGGACAGGATCAGCAATCAGCCCCAGCATTTT	CASSFRDRISNQPQHF
TRBD1	.	TRBV6-4	TRBJ1-5	TGTGCCAGCAGTGAACAGGGGCCCAATCAGCCCCAGCATTTT	CASSEQGPNQPQHF
.	.	TRBV4-2	TRBJ2-5	TGTGCCAGCAGTGGGGCTAGCGTCCAAGAGACCCAGTACTTC	CASSGASVQETQYF
.	.	TRBV27	TRBJ2-2	TGTGCCAGTAAGAACAGGGTGGGCACCGGGGAGCTGTTTTTT	CASKNRVGTGELFF
TRBD1	.	TRBV18	TRBJ1-5	TGTGCCAGCTCCCGACAGGGGGCGACCAATCAGCCCCAGCATTTT	CASSRQGATNQPQHF
.	.	TRBV6-2/TRBV6-3	TRBJ1-1	TGTGCCAGCAGTCCACAGGGGAACACTGAAGCTTTCTTT	CASSPQGNTEAFF
TRBD1	once	TRBV6-5	TRBJ2-7	TGTGCCAGCAGTTCCGGGACAGGCTGGTACGAGCAGTACTTC	CASSSGTGWYEQYF
.	.	TRBV18	TRBJ1-5	TGTGCCAGCTCCCCGACAGGTCAGCCCCAGCATTTT	CASSPTGQPQHF
TRBD1	.	TRBV2	TRBJ1-4	TGTGCCAGCAGCCGGATCGACAGGGGGACTAATGAAAAACTGTTTTTT	CASSRIDRGTNEKLFF
.	.	TRBV7-2	TRBJ1-2	TGTGCCAGCAGCTTAGGTAATGAGGGACTTACCGGCGGGGGCTACACCTTC	CASSLGNEGLTGGGYTF
.	.	TRBV6-5	TRBJ1-1	TGTGCCAGCAGTTATTCGGCGGGGTACACTGAAGCTTTCTTT	CASSYSAGYTEAFF
.	.	TRBV27	TRBJ2-7	TGTGCCAGCAGTTTCTCTTTAACCTACGAGCAGTACTTC	CASSFSLTYEQYF
TRBD2	.	TRBV5-1	TRBJ2-3	TGCGCCAGCAGCTCCGGGGGGGTCAGGGATACGCAGTATTTT	CASSSGGVRDTQYF
TRBD2	.	TRBV5-8	TRBJ2-7	TGTGCCAGCAGCTTGGGGACTAGCTTGGACGAGCAGTACTTC	CASSLGTSLDEQYF
.	few	TRBV5-4	TRBJ2-1	TGTGCCAGCAGCGGCCGGGGACTCGCCAATGAGCAGTTCTTC	CASSGRGLANEQFF
TRBD1	.	TRBV6-2/TRBV6-3	TRBJ2-1	TGTGCCAGCAGTTACTCAGGGACAGGGGATTTGGATGAGCAGTTCTTC	CASSYSGTGDLDEQFF
.	.	TRBV28	TRBJ1-1	TGTGCCAGCCGGGAAGATGGGAACACTGAAGCTTTCTTT	CASREDGNTEAFF
.	.	TRBV30	TRBJ1-5	TGTGCCTGGCGCGGGACTAGCAATCAGCCCCAGCATTTT	CAWRGTSNQPQHF
TRBD2	.	TRBV19	TRBJ2-5	TGTGCCAGTAGTCGGACTAGCGGATACCAAGAGACCCAGTACTTC	CASSRTSGYQETQYF
.	.	TRBV9	TRBJ2-3	TGTGCCAGCAGCGTAGTAGGGGGATCTAGCACAGATACGCAGTATTTT	CASSVVGGSSTDTQYF
TRBD1	.	TRBV6-1	TRBJ2-7	TGTGCCAGCAGTGAAGATCACACGGGACAGGGAATAGGCAGCGAGCAGTACTTC	CASSEDHTGQGIGSEQYF